This TCR beta chain was recorded in a study of cytomegalovirus exposure and HLA in healthy donors. With 60 Vbeta and 13 Jbeta primers, the PCR was carried out. The authors' processing: A later analysis counted approximately 80 million unique TCR beta chains, roughly 11 million shared. Repertoires were generated with immunoSEQ multiplex PCR, while TCRdb's copy carries only in-frame clones and drops some. Clone size and the V and J calls come from that table; the DNA yielded D and trimming. The sample includes about 170,000 clones, about 82% of them seen just once. The germline V gene has CDR1 SGDLS and CDR2 YYNGEE. Trimming pared 3 bases from V and 10 bases from J, leaving 15 bases between. This CDR3 comprises 13 residues.

This clonotype was obtained from a female donor in good health and CMV-seronegative. Input material: PBMCs. The chain links TRBV9 to TRBJ2-3; D is uncertain. CDR3 protein: CASSAAAEESQYF. Written as DNA, the CDR3 is TGTGCCAGCAGCGCCGCTGCTGAGGAGTCGCAGTATTTT.